Below are 25 T cell receptor beta chains sequenced from a single sample in a study of T cell responses to AZD1222 COVID-19 vaccine. Repertoires were generated with immunoSEQ multiplex PCR, while TCRdb's copy carries only in-frame clones and drops some. This sample has over 150,000 clones, with approximately 94% found just once. This material consisted of peripheral blood, taken 28 days after the second AZD1222 dose. These receptors all stem from an adult who received the AZD1222 COVID-19 vaccine.

The rearrangement links TRBV11-2 to TRBJ2-3, with TRBD2 matching over 8 bases. Losses at the gene ends were 5 bases for V and 0 bases for J; bases not matched to a gene: 4. Germline V gene sequence: CDR1 SGHAT, CDR2 FQNNGV. The CDR3 is 15 amino acids. The CDR3 nucleotides are TGTGCCAGCAGCCGTAGCGGGATTAGCACAGATACGCAGTATTTT. It specifies CASSRSGISTDTQYF.

The V gene is TRBV6-1, the J gene TRBJ1-3; D gene ambiguous. With 0 bases removed from V and 2 bases from J, the gap between germline ends came to 8 bases. Germline CDR1 reads MNHNS; CDR2 reads SASEGT. The length of the CDR3 is 15 residues. The CDR3 loop reads CASSEAGVTGNTIYF. The CDR3 DNA reads as TGTGCCAGCAGTGAAGCGGGAGTTACTGGAAACACCATATATTTT.

The rearrangement uses TRBV7-9 and TRBJ2-3; 9 bases line up with TRBD2. The V and J ends lost 4 bases and 0 bases, in that order; junction bases with no gene match: 14. CDR1 and CDR2 (germline): SEHNR, FQNEAQ (reference sequence). The CDR3 runs 19 residues. CDR3 in amino acids: CASSSHRISGSGSTDTQYF. The DNA of the CDR3 is TGTGCCAGCAGCTCGCATAGAATTAGCGGGAGCGGGAGCACAGATACGCAGTATTTT.

The V call is TRBV12-3 or TRBV12-4, the J call TRBJ2-2; D gene uncertain. V gave up 3 bases and J gave up 9 bases, with 11 bases separating them. The CDR3 contains 13 residues. CDR3 protein: CASSFARDRELFF. The CDR3, as DNA: TGTGCCAGCAGTTTTGCGAGAGATCGGGAGCTGTTTTTT.

The chain links TRBV27 to TRBJ2-5; 13 nucleotides agree with TRBD2. The CDR3 loop spans 17 amino acids. CDR1 MNHEY and CDR2 SMNVEV come from the germline V gene (reference sequence). The V segment lost 5 bases and the J segment 7 bases; nucleotides outside the gene matches: 13. The CDR3 bases are TGTGCCAGCAGTGGACTAGCGGGAGAGGGTACGTTCAGGACCCAGTACTTC. This codes for CASSGLAGEGTFRTQYF.

This clone was seen just once. The V gene is TRBV3-1 (or the pseudogene TRBV3-2), the J gene TRBJ1-4, with D unresolved. The V end was cut by 1 base, the J end by 8 bases, with 14 bases between. This CDR3 spans 15 amino acids. Germline V gene lookup returns CDR1 LGHDT and CDR2 YNNKEL (reference sequence). CDR3 nucleotide sequence: TGTGCCAGCAGCCAAGGAGGGTTTTATGAAGAAAAACTGTTTTTT. The encoded protein is CASSQGGFYEEKLFF.

This clone was detected only once. V usage is TRBV7-9 and J usage is TRBJ1-2; TRBD1 matches at 7 bases. V was clipped by 4 bases and J by 2 bases; unmatched bases: 1. The CDR3 length is 13 residues. Germline CDR1 reads SEHNR; CDR2 reads FQNEAQ (reference sequence). The CDR3 protein is CASSSQGNYGYTF. CDR3 nucleotides: TGTGCCAGCAGCTCACAGGGGAACTATGGCTACACCTTC.

The gene calls are TRBV28 and TRBJ2-7; D is possibly TRBD1 or TRBD2 (5 bases each). The CDR3 length is 15 residues. Germline lookup yields CDR1 MDHEN and CDR2 SYDVKM. V lost 7 bases and J lost 0, with 16 bases in between. The CDR3 DNA follows: TGTGCCAGCACCGGATCGGGGCGGCCCTCCTACGAGCAGTACTTC. This codes for CASTGSGRPSYEQYF.

In this sample, this clone turned up once. This sequence joins TRBV18 and TRBJ1-2; D perhaps matches TRBD1 (6 bases). This CDR3 spans 15 amino acids. Germline CDR1 is KGHSH and CDR2 is LQKENI. Trimming removed 3 bases from V and 0 bases from J, with 11 bases in between. The CDR3 nucleotides are TGTGCCAGCTCACCGCACCGGACAGCTAACTATGGCTACACCTTC. Its protein product is CASSPHRTANYGYTF.

The V gene is TRBV6-5, the J gene TRBJ1-4; TRBD1 is a possible D gene (6 bases). The germline V gene encodes CDR1 MNHEY and CDR2 SVGAGI. The CDR3 loop spans 14 amino acids. Trimming left V 7 bases short and J 3 bases short, with 12 bases between. Here the CDR3 reads CASNEGGSNEKLFF. CDR3 in DNA: TGTGCCAGCAACGAGGGGGGTTCTAATGAAAAACTGTTTTTT.

The chain links TRBV15 to TRBJ1-3; 7 nucleotides line up with TRBD1. The germline V gene encodes CDR1 LNHNV and CDR2 YYDKDF (reference sequence). With 2 bases clipped from V and 3 bases from J, the junction kept 7 bases outside the gene matches. CDR3 size: 16 residues. Here the CDR3 reads CATSRQTGIGGNTIYF. The CDR3 DNA sequence: TGTGCCACCAGCAGACAGACAGGGATAGGTGGAAACACCATATATTTT.

This clone was detected only a few times. The rearrangement uses TRBV18 and TRBJ1-1; no clear D. The ends were cut back, 4 bases at V and 3 bases at J, with 9 bases in the middle. CDR3 length: 13 amino acids. Germline values: CDR1 KGHSH, CDR2 LQKENI. The CDR3 sequence is CASSRNPDTEAFF. The DNA of the CDR3 is TGTGCCAGCTCACGTAATCCGGACACTGAAGCTTTCTTT.

The rearrangement uses TRBV12-5 and TRBJ1-5; D might be TRBD1 (6 bases). The CDR3 loop spans 16 amino acids. Germline CDR1 and CDR2: LGHNT and FRNRAP. Trimming shortened V by 0 bases and J by 6 bases, and 15 bases separated the two germline ends. The CDR3 reads CASGLVRGGWGQPQHF. CDR3 DNA sequence: TGTGCTAGTGGTTTGGTTCGCGGGGGCTGGGGTCAGCCCCAGCATTTT.

The chain is built from TRBV7-6 and TRBJ2-2; the D is unclear. Germline V CDR1 and CDR2: SGHVS, FNYEAQ. The V end was cut by 6 bases, the J end by 6 bases, with 8 bases between. This CDR3 region has 12 residues. The CDR3 sequence: CASSAEAGELFF. The CDR3 DNA follows: TGTGCCAGCAGTGCAGAAGCCGGGGAGCTGTTTTTT.

The chain joins TRBV5-4 to TRBJ1-2; tentative D call: TRBD1 (5 bases). This CDR3 region has 14 residues. V dropped 8 bases and J dropped 8 bases, with 22 bases sitting between them. CDR1 SGHNT and CDR2 YYREEE come from the germline V gene (reference sequence). CDR3 nucleotide sequence: TGTGCCAGTGCCCCGGGACGGCAGGCGGGGGGCTACACCTTC. Translation gives CASAPGRQAGGYTF.

The chain employs TRBV4-1 and TRBJ2-4; D is perhaps TRBD1 or TRBD2 (6 bases each). The CDR3 has 16 residues. V was cut by 4 bases and J by 1 base, with 14 bases left in between. The germline CDR1 and CDR2 sequences are MGHRA and YSYEKL. The CDR3 reads CASSLLGGQAKNIQYF. The CDR3, as DNA: TGCGCCAGCAGCCTTTTGGGGGGCCAGGCCAAAAACATTCAGTACTTC.

The J gene is TRBJ1-5, the V gene TRBV3-1 (or the pseudogene TRBV3-2), with D unclear. CDR3 length: 12 residues. V lost 5 bases and J lost 6, with 8 bases in between. Per germline, CDR1 LGHDT and CDR2 YNNKEL (reference sequence). This chain's CDR3 is CASSDPGQPQHF. CDR3 nucleotides: TGTGCCAGCAGCGACCCCGGTCAGCCCCAGCATTTT.

In its sample, this clone was seen a few times. The chain has TRBV27 and TRBJ2-1; 8 bases map to TRBD2. Germline lookup yields CDR1 MNHEY and CDR2 SMNVEV (reference sequence). CDR3 size: 15 residues. J gave up 9 bases and V 2 bases, and 9 bases lay outside the gene matches. The CDR3 is CASSLRAGGSGEQFF. The CDR3, as DNA: TGTGCCAGCAGTTTACGGGCGGGAGGATCGGGTGAGCAGTTCTTC.

V and J are TRBV7-9 and TRBJ2-3, with TRBD2 matching 10 bases. This CDR3 comprises 16 residues. Germline V gene data show CDR1 as SEHNR and CDR2 as FQNEAQ (reference sequence). V dropped 5 bases and J dropped 0; count of bases not matched to a gene: 5. The CDR3 DNA follows: TGTGCCAGCAGCCTGGGACTAGCGCGTAGCACAGATACGCAGTATTTT. Its protein product is CASSLGLARSTDTQYF. Based on the CDR3 plus reference TRBV7-9 and TRBJ2-3, the full variable domain is DTGVSQNPRHKITKRGQNVTFRCDPISEHNRLYWYRQTLGQGPEFLTYFQNEAQLEKSRLLSDRFSAERPKGSFSTLEIQRTEQGDSAMYLCASSLGLARSTDTQYFGPGTRLTVL.

This chain uses TRBV6-2 or TRBV6-3 with TRBJ1-6; 7 positions agree with TRBD1. The germline V gene encodes CDR1 MNHEY and CDR2 SVGEGT. J gave up 5 bases and V 6 bases, and 7 bases lay outside the gene matches. This CDR3 has 15 amino acids. The CDR3 loop reads CASSTGQTHNSPLHF. CDR3 nucleotide sequence: TGTGCCAGCAGCACGGGACAGACTCATAATTCACCCCTCCACTTT.

This rearrangement joins TRBV6-6 to TRBJ1-1; D gene unclear. The CDR3 contains 13 residues. Germline CDR1 reads MNHNY; CDR2 reads SVGAGI (reference sequence). Trimming shortened V by 4 bases and J by 6 bases, and 12 bases separated the two germline ends. The CDR3 is CASSLSQRAEAFF. CDR3 sequence (DNA): TGTGCCAGCAGTTTGAGTCAGCGCGCTGAAGCTTTCTTT.

This sequence joins TRBV5-1 and TRBJ2-5, with D possibly being TRBD1 (5 bases). The germline V gene has CDR1 SGHRS and CDR2 YFSETQ. Trimming stripped 4 bases from V and 1 base from J, with 14 bases between. The CDR3 spans 15 residues. The CDR3 nucleotides are TGCGCCAGCAGCCCGGGCCCAGGGCGCCAAGAGACCCAGTACTTC. Amino acid sequence: CASSPGPGRQETQYF.

The rearrangement uses TRBV21-1 and TRBJ1-1; the table's D call, TRBD1, has no DNA check behind it. TRBV21-1 is an annotated pseudogene. This CDR3 has 19 amino acids. CDR3 sequence: CASSKAFTDRGRRKTEAFF. The CDR3 nucleotides read TGTGCCAGCAGCAAAGCATTCACGGACAGGGGGCGAAGGAAGACTGAAGCTTTCTTT.

The V call is TRBV7-3, the J call TRBJ2-2; 8 positions match TRBD2. V was pared by 5 bases and J by 2 bases, with 4 bases of the junction left unmatched. CDR3 length: 15 residues. Germline V gene data show CDR1 as SGHTA and CDR2 as FQGTGA. CDR3 in DNA: TGTGCCAGCAGCAGAAGCGGGAGCAACACCGGGGAGCTGTTTTTT. Protein sequence: CASSRSGSNTGELFF.

The gene calls are TRBV20-1 and TRBJ2-1, with 7 bases that match TRBD2. CDR3 length: 13 residues. The J segment lost 9 bases and the V segment lost 3 bases, leaving 8 bases of the junction unmatched. Germline loops: CDR1 DFQATT, CDR2 SNEGSKA (reference sequence). The chain's CDR3 is CSASRGSKGEQFF. For the CDR3, the DNA is TGCAGTGCTAGTCGCGGGAGTAAGGGTGAGCAGTTCTTC.